The 29 T cell receptor beta chains below come from one sample, sequenced in a study of OX40 agonist ivuxolimab in advanced cancers. Measured with immunoSEQ multiplex PCR; TCRdb has only the in-frame clones, and not every one. In the table there are about 85,000 clones, around 84% of which are singletons. The specimen was CD4+ or CD8+ T cells sorted from blood, collected in a trial of the OX40 agonist ivuxolimab. The receptor source for this set is an adult with an advanced solid tumor such as melanoma, head and neck, liver or kidney cancer.

V gene TRBV19 combines with J gene TRBJ1-5, with D possibly TRBD1 on 6 matching bases. The length of the CDR3 is 15 residues. The V end was cut by 3 bases, the J end by 4 bases, with 13 bases between. Germline CDR1 is LNHDA and CDR2 is SQIVND (reference sequence). The CDR3 DNA reads as TGTGCCAGTAGTATCGGGGCCCAGGGGAATCAGCCCCAGCATTTT. This sequence encodes CASSIGAQGNQPQHF.

The J gene is TRBJ2-3, the V gene TRBV28, with 7 bases aligning to TRBD1. CDR1 MDHEN and CDR2 SYDVKM come from the germline V gene. The CDR3 consists of 14 residues. V trimming: 6 bases; J trimming: 6 bases; junction bases outside the gene matches: 9. The CDR3 nucleotides read TGTGCCAGCAGCTTCCGGGACAGTTGGGATACGCAGTATTTT. Its protein is CASSFRDSWDTQYF.

This chain links TRBV10-1 with TRBJ1-5; maybe TRBD1 (6 bases). The CDR3 contains 16 residues. The V end was cut by 11 bases, the J end by 0 bases, with 20 bases between. The germline V gene has CDR1 WNHNN and CDR2 SYGVQD (reference sequence). The CDR3 coding sequence is TGCGCCCGGGACGTGGGGGCAGGGTATAGCAATCAGCCCCAGCATTTT. It yields the protein CARDVGAGYSNQPQHF.

V gene TRBV11-2 combines with J gene TRBJ2-5; 8 bases align to TRBD1. Germline assignment: CDR1 SGHAT and CDR2 FQNNGV. V shed 4 bases, J shed 4 bases, and the junction held 11 bases outside the gene matches. This CDR3 is built from 16 residues. The CDR3 nucleotides are TGTGCCAGCAGCTATCTATATTCAGGGGGCGGAGAGACCCAGTACTTC. Its protein product is CASSYLYSGGGETQYF.

This chain links TRBV7-3 with TRBJ2-1; possible D gene TRBD2, 6 bases. Deletions cut 1 base from V and 4 bases from J, with 11 bases between. Germline CDR1 is SGHTA and CDR2 is FQGTGA. This CDR3 is 15 amino acids long. CDR3 bases: TGTGCCAGCAGCTTAAGGCGGGACCCGTACAATGAGCAGTTCTTC. Translated: CASSLRRDPYNEQFF.

The V and J genes are TRBV28 and TRBJ2-1, with TRBD2 matching 11 bases. The V gene's germline CDR1 is MDHEN and CDR2 SYDVKM. The CDR3 extends over 15 amino acids. J lost 9 bases, V lost 7 bases, and 11 bases had no gene match. The CDR3 reads CASNSGTSGLSEQFF. Written as DNA, the CDR3 is TGTGCCAGCAATTCCGGGACTAGCGGCTTGAGTGAGCAGTTCTTC.

The gene calls are TRBV27 and TRBJ2-3; D perhaps matches TRBD1 (6 bases). This CDR3 has 15 residues. Germline V CDR1 and CDR2: MNHEY, SMNVEV (reference sequence). V lost 2 bases to trimming and J lost 0 bases, with 9 bases between them. The CDR3 sequence: CASSLRGQSTDTQYF. The CDR3 DNA is TGTGCCAGCAGTTTAAGGGGACAAAGCACAGATACGCAGTATTTT.

This clone was observed once. The CDR3 region has the DNA TGCAGTGCTAAAGGGGGATCCGAGCAGTACTTC. This codes for CSAKGGSEQYF. The chain has TRBV20-1 and TRBJ2-7; perhaps TRBD1 as D (6 bases). The CDR3 has 11 residues. CDR1 DFQATT and CDR2 SNEGSKA come from the germline V gene (reference sequence). Trimming left V 4 bases short and J 6 bases short, with 10 bases between.

The chain couples TRBV2 to TRBJ1-5; no reliable D call. Germline CDR1 is SNHLY and CDR2 is FYNNEI. V lost 4 bases, J lost 0 bases, and 10 bases lay in between. The CDR3 contains 15 residues. The CDR3 nucleotides read TGTGCCAGCAGTGGAAGGGAAAATAGCAATCAGCCCCAGCATTTT. This encodes CASSGRENSNQPQHF.

The chain has TRBV7-9 and TRBJ2-5, with 10 bases aligning to TRBD2. V was clipped by 5 bases and J by 4 bases; unmatched bases: 7. Germline-derived CDR1 and CDR2 are SEHNR and FQNEAQ (reference sequence). This CDR3 has 15 residues. The CDR3 region is CASSPVLAGRETQYF. Written as DNA, the CDR3 is TGTGCCAGCAGCCCCGTACTAGCGGGGAGAGAGACCCAGTACTTC.

The chain has TRBV7-9 and TRBJ2-1; D is uncertain. V was cut by 3 bases and J by 9 bases, with 15 bases left in between. CDR3 length: 14 residues. Germline V gene lookup returns CDR1 SEHNR and CDR2 FQNEAQ (reference sequence). CDR3 loop: CASSFPESPGEQFF. CDR3 nucleotides: TGTGCCAGCAGCTTCCCCGAGTCTCCGGGTGAGCAGTTCTTC. Variable domain in full (rest from reference TRBV7-9 and TRBJ2-1): DTGVSQNPRHKITKRGQNVTFRCDPISEHNRLYWYRQTLGQGPEFLTYFQNEAQLEKSRLLSDRFSAERPKGSFSTLEIQRTEQGDSAMYLCASSFPESPGEQFFGPGTRLTVL.

The J gene is TRBJ2-5, the V gene TRBV27; D is undetermined. The CDR3 runs 11 residues. The V gene's germline CDR1 is MNHEY and CDR2 SMNVEV (reference sequence). V was clipped by 7 bases and J by 4 bases, with 7 bases between them. The CDR3 DNA follows: TGTGCCAGCACCCACAGAGAGACCCAGTACTTC. This translates into CASTHRETQYF.

In nucleotides, the CDR3 is TGTGCCAGCAGTTTACTTGGACTAGCGGGGGCTACCGGGGAGCTGTTTTTT. It specifies CASSLLGLAGATGELFF. The rearrangement joins TRBV28 to TRBJ2-2, with 13 bases identical to TRBD2. Trimming removed 2 bases from V and 5 bases from J; junction bases left unmatched: 5. Germline CDR1 is MDHEN and CDR2 is SYDVKM. The CDR3 has 17 residues.

The chain is built from TRBV18 and TRBJ2-1; 11 nucleotides align to TRBD1. Germline-derived CDR1 and CDR2 are KGHSH and LQKENI. Trimming cost V 3 bases and J 8 bases; bases outside gene matches: 6. There are 15 residues in the CDR3. CDR3 in DNA: TGTGCCAGCTCACCTTTAGGACAGGGGGCGGATGAGCAGTTCTTC. Encoded protein: CASSPLGQGADEQFF.

The chain recombines TRBV11-2 with TRBJ2-2; unclear D gene. Germline V gives CDR1 SGHAT, CDR2 FQNNGV. V shed 1 base and J shed 2 bases, with 8 bases lying between them. The CDR3 length is 15 residues. CDR3 in amino acids: CASSLVIDNTGELFF. The DNA of the CDR3 is TGTGCCAGCAGCTTAGTTATCGATAACACCGGGGAGCTGTTTTTT.

The chain is built from TRBV6-5 and TRBJ2-5, with D perhaps given as TRBD1 or TRBD2 (5 bases each). CDR3 length: 15 residues. From germline, CDR1 is MNHEY and CDR2 SVGAGI. Trimming removed 7 bases at V and 4 bases at J, with 19 bases between. DNA for the CDR3: TGTGCCAGCAACGACGGGGCAAGCGTGGGAGAGACCCAGTACTTC. It is translated as CASNDGASVGETQYF.

This clone was counted a single time. V usage is TRBV9 and J usage is TRBJ2-3; D not certain. Germline V gene lookup returns CDR1 SGDLS and CDR2 YYNGEE. Trimming cost V 0 bases and J 0 bases, with 8 bases left between them. The CDR3 covers 15 residues. The CDR3 reads CASSVGRSSTDTQYF. CDR3 sequence (DNA): TGTGCCAGCAGCGTAGGCAGGAGTAGCACAGATACGCAGTATTTT.

The chain joins TRBV11-1 to TRBJ2-7; D is perhaps TRBD1 (5 bases). The CDR3 length is 11 residues. Germline V lookup: CDR1 SGHAT, CDR2 FQDESV (reference sequence). V dropped 4 bases and J dropped 9 bases, with 10 bases sitting between them. CDR3 nucleotide sequence: TGTGCCAGCAGCTCGGACATTCGGCAGTACGTC. Translated, it gives CASSSDIRQYV.

The V call is TRBV4-1, the J call TRBJ2-7; no firm D call. The CDR3 consists of 15 residues. V was shortened by 1 base and J by 1 base, with 11 bases between the two germline ends. Germline CDR1 reads MGHRA; CDR2 reads YSYEKL. The chain's CDR3 is CASSQGAAASYEQYV. In DNA, the CDR3 is TGCGCCAGCAGCCAAGGGGCAGCCGCTTCCTACGAGCAGTACGTC.

V gene TRBV30 combines with J gene TRBJ1-2, with D perhaps matching TRBD1 (5 bases). Trimming took off 1 base at V and 2 bases at J, with 23 bases between the two ends. Looked up from germline, CDR1 is GTSNPN and CDR2 is SVGIG (reference sequence). The CDR3 loop spans 18 amino acids. This chain's CDR3 is CAWSGGSGGRVRNYGYTF. CDR3 bases: TGTGCCTGGAGTGGGGGCTCCGGAGGCAGGGTCCGGAACTATGGCTACACCTTC.

J is TRBJ2-1 and V is TRBV28; the D gene is possibly TRBD2 (7 bases). The CDR3 sequence is 14 residues long. Trimming removed 5 bases at V and 5 bases at J, with 13 bases between. Germline lookup yields CDR1 MDHEN and CDR2 SYDVKM. CDR3 coding DNA: TGTGCCAGCAGTAATCCGGGGGGCGACAATGAGCAGTTCTTC. This sequence encodes CASSNPGGDNEQFF.

The rearrangement joins TRBV20-1 to TRBJ2-5; no definite D call. CDR1 DFQATT and CDR2 SNEGSKA come from the germline V gene (reference sequence). V lost 7 bases and J lost 5, with 11 bases in between. The CDR3 is 11 residues long. DNA for the CDR3: TGCAGTGTTCTTGTTAGGGAGACCCAGTACTTC. Protein sequence: CSVLVRETQYF.

This clone came up once. The chain couples TRBV6-4 to TRBJ2-6; D is unclear. The germline gives CDR1 MRHNA, CDR2 SNTAGT. This CDR3 comprises 16 residues. The ends were cut back, 0 bases at V and 4 bases at J, with 10 bases in the middle. This CDR3 reads CASSDSGATGANVLTF. The CDR3 bases are TGTGCCAGCAGTGACTCTGGCGCGACAGGGGCCAACGTCCTGACTTTC.

The chain joins TRBV7-9 to TRBJ2-3; a weak D match, TRBD2 (5 bases). V gave up 6 bases and J gave up 0 bases, with 16 bases separating them. The CDR3 is 16 residues long. The germline V gene encodes CDR1 SEHNR and CDR2 FQNEAQ (reference sequence). CDR3 region: CASRKPPAASTDTQYF. The CDR3 nucleotides read TGTGCCAGCAGAAAACCACCAGCGGCTAGCACAGATACGCAGTATTTT.

The chain carries TRBV6-6 and TRBJ1-1; D is undetermined. Deletions cut 8 bases from V and 1 base from J, with 8 bases between. This CDR3 comprises 12 residues. From germline, CDR1 is MNHNY and CDR2 SVGAGI (reference sequence). The CDR3 nucleotides read TGTGCCAGCGCGCCGGGGAACACTGAAGCTTTCTTT. Protein: CASAPGNTEAFF.

The rearrangement links TRBV27 to TRBJ2-3; D is possibly TRBD1 or TRBD2 (5 bases each). Germline loops: CDR1 MNHEY, CDR2 SMNVEV (reference sequence). V dropped 1 base and J dropped 4 bases, with 6 bases sitting between them. CDR3 length: 13 amino acids. The CDR3 DNA reads TGTGCCAGCAGTTTATGGGGGTCAGATACGCAGTATTTT. This encodes CASSLWGSDTQYF.

The chain combines TRBV27 with TRBJ2-2, with 14 bases fitting TRBD2. Germline-derived CDR1 and CDR2 are MNHEY and SMNVEV (reference sequence). Trimming at V came to 5 bases and at J to 6 bases, leaving 2 bases not matched to a gene. This CDR3 region has 15 residues. The CDR3 nucleotides are TGTGCCAGCAGTCAGGGACTAGCGGGAGCCGGGGAGCTGTTTTTT. It specifies CASSQGLAGAGELFF.

This chain joins TRBV7-2 and TRBJ2-7; D is unclear. Trimming took 2 bases from V and 2 from J, leaving 10 bases between them. The CDR3 sequence is 14 residues long. Germline assignment: CDR1 SGHTA and CDR2 FQGNSA. The CDR3 coding sequence is TGTGCCAGCAGCTTAAAAGGCTACCCCTACGAGCAGTACGTC. Protein: CASSLKGYPYEQYV.

The chain joins TRBV7-2 to TRBJ1-1, with a weak D call TRBD1 (5 bases). Trimming removed 3 bases at V and 3 bases at J, with 23 bases between. Looked up from germline, CDR1 is SGHTA and CDR2 is FQGNSA. The CDR3 has 18 residues. CDR3 in amino acids: CASSFSPSSGSGDTEAFF. The DNA for the CDR3 is TGTGCCAGCAGCTTCAGCCCCTCGTCGGGCTCGGGGGACACTGAAGCTTTCTTT.